The following is a T cell receptor (beta chain) sequence with its context. No antigen is known for it. Quantitative 5'-RACE was performed with molecular barcodes, and it yielded the TCR beta libraries. TCRdb called the 5' RACE reads again in MiXCR, with one record for every CDR3 protein. Altogether 100,000 to 150,000 distinct CDR3 sequences are present, around 8.5% being singletons, with the ten largest covering approximately 3.6%. Between the trimmed V and J ends, which lost 0 bases and 1 base, there was a span of 10 bases. CDR1 DFQATT and CDR2 SNEGSKA come from the germline V gene (reference sequence). The CDR3 runs 14 residues. The sample comes from a study of CD8 T cells in ankylosing spondylitis. Findings and caveats of the study: The clones that were linked to disease were reported to be significantly enriched in matched synovial fluid samples from ankylosing spondylitis patients. In reactive arthritis synovial fluid and blood, some motif variants had been reported before.

Sequencing was done on a sample of blood, either unsorted or a sorted T cell fraction (not recorded which). This TCR derives from a male donor with ankylosing spondylitis or in good health (not recorded which). This chain uses TRBV20-1 with TRBJ2-7; TRBD2 is a possible D gene (5 bases). CDR3: CSARDIGRSYEQYF. For the CDR3, the DNA is TGCAGTGCTAGAGATATTGGGAGATCCTACGAGCAGTACTTC.